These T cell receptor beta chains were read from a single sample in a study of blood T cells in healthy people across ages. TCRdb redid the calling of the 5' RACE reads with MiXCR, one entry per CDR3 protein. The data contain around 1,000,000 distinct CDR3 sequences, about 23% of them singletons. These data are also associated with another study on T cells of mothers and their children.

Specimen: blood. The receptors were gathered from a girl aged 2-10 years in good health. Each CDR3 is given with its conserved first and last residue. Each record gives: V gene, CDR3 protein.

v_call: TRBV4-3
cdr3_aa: CASSQDRGIFYGYTF

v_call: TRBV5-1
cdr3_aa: CASSLAPLVETQYF

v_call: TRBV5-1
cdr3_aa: CASSLGQGPPFGGYTF

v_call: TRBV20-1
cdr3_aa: CSARASGSRNLETQYF

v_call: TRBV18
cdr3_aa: CASSPPVETQYF

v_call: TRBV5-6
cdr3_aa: CASSDLGQINEQFF

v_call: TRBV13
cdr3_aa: CASSFRTDPRFYEQYF

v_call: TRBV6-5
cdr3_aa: CASSYSSGYLTEAFF

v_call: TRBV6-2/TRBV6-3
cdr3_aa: CASSGGQVGPYGYTF

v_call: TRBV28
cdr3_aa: CATGANTGELFF

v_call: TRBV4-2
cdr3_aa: CASSHARTGLYGYTF

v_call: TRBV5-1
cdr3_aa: CASSGVQDSLFNYGYTF

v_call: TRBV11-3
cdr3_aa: CASSLEGMGQHSYEQYF

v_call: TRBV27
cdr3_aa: CASSWELVRNEQFF

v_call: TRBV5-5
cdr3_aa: CASSGQLATNEKLFF

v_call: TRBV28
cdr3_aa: CASTLTSGILQTQYF

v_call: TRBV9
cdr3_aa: CASSAGTNGSRETQYF

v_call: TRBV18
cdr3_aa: CASSRSGRNQETQYF

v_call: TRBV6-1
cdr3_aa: CASSVSQDTQYF

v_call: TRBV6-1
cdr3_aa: CASSTRTSGYYEQYF

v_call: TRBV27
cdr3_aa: CASSFTGIGYEQYF

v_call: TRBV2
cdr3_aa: CASSGDRVTDTQYF

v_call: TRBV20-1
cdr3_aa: CSARGPLEGVTQYF

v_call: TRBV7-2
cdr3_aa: CASSQRRGRQAFF

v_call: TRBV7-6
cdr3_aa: CASSLGTVDNEQFF

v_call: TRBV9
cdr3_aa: CASSAADRPYEQYF

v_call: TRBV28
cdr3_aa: CASTPLAGGVSYNEQFF

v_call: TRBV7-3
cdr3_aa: CASSLYRGETQYF

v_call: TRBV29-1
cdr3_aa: CSVEDGGEKAYEQYF

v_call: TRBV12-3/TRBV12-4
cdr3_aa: CASQGRYQETQYF

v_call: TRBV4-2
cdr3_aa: CASSQRIPGHRYF

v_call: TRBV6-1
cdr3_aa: CASSDGLHNEQFF

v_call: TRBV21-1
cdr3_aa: CASSKKSETSGYTF

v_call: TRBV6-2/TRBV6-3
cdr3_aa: CAISTGTANQPQHF

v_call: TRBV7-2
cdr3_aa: CASSLSTGAGQETQYF

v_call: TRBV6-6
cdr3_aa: CASSYSGDNSPLHF

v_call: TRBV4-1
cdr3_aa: CASSPVDYTGVLGANVLTF

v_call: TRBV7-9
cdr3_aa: CASSFLTTGGQETQYF

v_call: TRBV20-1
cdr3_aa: CSARDWQGDYKEETQYF

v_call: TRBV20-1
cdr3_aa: CSAPGPDEKLFF

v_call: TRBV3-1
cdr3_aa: CASSQDPLYGYTF

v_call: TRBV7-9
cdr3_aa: CASSFAGGLDTEAFF

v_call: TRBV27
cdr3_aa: CASSPYRFTGEWNTIYF

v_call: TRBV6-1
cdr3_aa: CASSERGQGNTEAFF

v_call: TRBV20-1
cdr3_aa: CSARNLAATPTHEQYF

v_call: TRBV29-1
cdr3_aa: CSLRPILLETQYF

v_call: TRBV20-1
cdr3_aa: CSARDLSSGGAEQFF